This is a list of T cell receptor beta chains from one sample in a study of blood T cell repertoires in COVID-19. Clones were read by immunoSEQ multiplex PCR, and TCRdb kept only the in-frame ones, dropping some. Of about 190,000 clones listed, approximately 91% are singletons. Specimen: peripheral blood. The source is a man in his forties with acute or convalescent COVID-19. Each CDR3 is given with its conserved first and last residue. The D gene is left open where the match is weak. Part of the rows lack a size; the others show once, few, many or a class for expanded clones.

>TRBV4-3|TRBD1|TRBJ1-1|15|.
CASSQDGTGRAEAFF
TGCGCCAGCAGCCAAGATGGGACAGGGAGAGCTGAAGCTTTCTTT
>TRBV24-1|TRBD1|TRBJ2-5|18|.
CATSDRPRIGQVQETQYF
TGTGCCACCAGTGACCGCCCTAGGATCGGACAGGTCCAAGAGACCCAGTACTTC
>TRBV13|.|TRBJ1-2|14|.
CASSLVQGPYGYTF
TGTGCCAGCAGCTTAGTACAGGGACCCTATGGCTACACCTTC
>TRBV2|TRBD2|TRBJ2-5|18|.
CASSEVLAGELYQETQYF
TGTGCCAGCAGTGAAGTCCTAGCGGGGGAACTATACCAAGAGACCCAGTACTTC
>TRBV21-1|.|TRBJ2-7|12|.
CASRLEFGEQYF
TGTGCCAGCAGGTTGGAGTTCGGCGAGCAGTACTTC
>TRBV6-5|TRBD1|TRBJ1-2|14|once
CASSSRQGGYGYTF
TGTGCCAGCAGTTCCAGACAGGGGGGTTATGGCTACACCTTC
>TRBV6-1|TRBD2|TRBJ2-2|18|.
CASSGTSGGAANTGELFF
TGTGCCAGCAGTGGGACTAGCGGGGGGGCCGCGAACACCGGGGAGCTGTTTTTT
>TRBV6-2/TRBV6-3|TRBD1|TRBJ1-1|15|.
CASSYWGQGASEAFF
TGTGCCAGCAGTTACTGGGGACAGGGGGCTTCTGAAGCTTTCTTT
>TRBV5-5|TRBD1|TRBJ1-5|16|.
CASSRTGINSNQPQHF
TGTGCCAGCAGCCGGACAGGGATTAATAGCAATCAGCCCCAGCATTTT
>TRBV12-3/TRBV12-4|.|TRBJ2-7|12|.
CASSLRGYEQYF
TGTGCCAGCAGTTTAAGGGGGTACGAGCAGTACTTC
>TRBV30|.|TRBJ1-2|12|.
CGSQGSFYGYTF
TGTGGGTCCCAGGGTAGTTTTTATGGCTACACCTTC
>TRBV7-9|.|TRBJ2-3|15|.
CASSLVSGSTDTQYF
TGTGCCAGCAGCTTAGTATCCGGTAGCACAGATACGCAGTATTTT
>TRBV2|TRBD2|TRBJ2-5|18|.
CASSEARASGDPRETQYF
TGTGCCAGCAGTGAAGCGCGTGCTAGCGGGGATCCCCGTGAGACCCAGTACTTC
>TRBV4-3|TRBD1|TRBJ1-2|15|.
CASSQGGTGGYGYTF
TGCGCCAGCAGCCAAGGAGGGACAGGTGGATATGGCTACACCTTC
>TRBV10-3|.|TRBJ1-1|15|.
CAISEYGRGSPEAFF
TGTGCCATCAGTGAGTACGGCAGGGGATCACCTGAAGCTTTCTTT
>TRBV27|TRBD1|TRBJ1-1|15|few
CASSLNRGGNTEAFF
TGTGCCAGCAGTTTAAACAGGGGGGGTAACACTGAAGCTTTCTTT
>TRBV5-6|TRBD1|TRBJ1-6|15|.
CASSYGQALDSPLHF
TGTGCCAGCAGCTATGGACAGGCCCTAGATTCACCCCTCCACTTT
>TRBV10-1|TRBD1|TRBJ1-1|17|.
CASSELKGRGLNTEAFF
TGCGCCAGCAGTGAGTTAAAGGGCAGGGGGCTGAACACTGAAGCTTTCTTT
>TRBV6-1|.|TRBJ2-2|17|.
CASSDPSRGWFAGELFF
TGTGCCAGCAGTGACCCGAGCCGGGGGTGGTTTGCCGGGGAGCTGTTTTTT
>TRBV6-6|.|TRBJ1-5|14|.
CATGTGLENQPQHF
TGTGCCACTGGAACAGGGTTAGAGAATCAGCCCCAGCATTTT
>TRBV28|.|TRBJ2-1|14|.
CASSFLTGHNEQFF
TGTGCCAGCAGTTTCTTGACGGGTCACAATGAGCAGTTCTTC
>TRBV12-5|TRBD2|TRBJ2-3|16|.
CASGSGLAGSSDTQYF
TGTGCTAGTGGTTCCGGTTTAGCGGGGTCCTCAGATACGCAGTATTTT
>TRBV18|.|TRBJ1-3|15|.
CASSPSRASGNTIYF
TGTGCCAGCTCACCGAGCAGGGCCTCTGGAAACACCATATATTTT
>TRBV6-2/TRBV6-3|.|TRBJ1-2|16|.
CASSYLFGQANYGYTF
TGTGCCAGCAGTTACTTATTCGGACAAGCTAACTATGGCTACACCTTC
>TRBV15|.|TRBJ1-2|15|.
CATSIRSRGGYGYTF
TGTGCCACCAGCATCCGGTCAAGGGGGGGCTATGGCTACACCTTC
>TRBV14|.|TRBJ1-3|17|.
CASSQESRGTPGNTIYF
TGTGCCAGCAGCCAAGAATCGCGGGGTACACCGGGAAACACCATATATTTT
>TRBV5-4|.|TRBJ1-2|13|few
CASSLGGEDGYTF
TGTGCCAGCAGCCTGGGGGGGGAAGATGGCTACACCTTC
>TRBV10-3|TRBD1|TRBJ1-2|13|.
CATTQGAGYGYTF
TGTGCCACCACTCAGGGGGCAGGCTATGGCTACACCTTC
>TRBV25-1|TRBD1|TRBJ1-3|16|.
CASSGGQGAAGNTIYF
TGTGCCAGCAGTGGAGGACAGGGGGCCGCTGGAAACACCATATATTTT
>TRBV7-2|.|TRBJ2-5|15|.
CASSPQTGYQETQYF
TGTGCCAGCAGCCCCCAAACGGGGTACCAAGAGACCCAGTACTTC
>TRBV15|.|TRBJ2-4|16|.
CATSPQGSGVKNIQYF
TGTGCCACCAGCCCCCAGGGCTCGGGGGTGAAAAACATTCAGTACTTC
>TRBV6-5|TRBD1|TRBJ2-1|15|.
CASSPTGSSYNEQFF
TGTGCCAGCAGCCCGACAGGGAGCTCCTACAATGAGCAGTTCTTC